The 32 T cell receptor beta chains listed next were all sequenced from one sample in a study of beta chain features in type 1 diabetes (dated by TCRdb to the late 2010s). The protocol used for the library was the immunoSEQ multiplex PCR assay. The entire amount of isolated RNA was reverse transcribed using the High Capacity cDNA Reverse Transcription Kit, so the sequenced TCRB transcripts were expressed ones. In its TCRdb copy, this immuneACCESS table keeps in-frame sequences only and misses some clones. Where compared with another copy, unresolved V genes explain less than half of these, and the others have no known cause. The sample records 150,000 to 200,000 clones, approximately 9% of which are singletons. Under 2.5% of the sample is taken by the ten largest. Sample: central memory CD4+ T cells from blood. The receptor set was obtained from a woman in her late teens or twenties in good health.

This clone was seen more than once but under ten times. The chain has TRBV5-1 and TRBJ2-1; D is possibly TRBD1 (5 bases). Germline V CDR1 and CDR2: SGHRS, YFSETQ. Trimming cost V 4 bases and J 5 bases, with 19 bases left between them. The CDR3 has 16 amino acids. The CDR3 loop reads CASSPREGGGHNEQFF. The CDR3 DNA reads TGCGCCAGCAGCCCCAGGGAAGGTGGCGGCCACAATGAGCAGTTCTTC. Combining the CDR3 with reference TRBV5-1 and TRBJ2-1 gives the whole variable domain KAGVTQTPRYLIKTRGQQVTLSCSPISGHRSVSWYQQTPGQGLQFLFEYFSETQRNKGNFPGRFSGRQFSNSRSEMNVSTLELGDSALYLCASSPREGGGHNEQFFGPGTRLTVL.

The chain combines TRBV5-1 with TRBJ2-5, with D unclear. The CDR3 has 15 amino acids. Germline assignment: CDR1 SGHRS and CDR2 YFSETQ. Trimming left V 0 bases short and J 1 base short, with 10 bases between. CDR3: CASSLAGGRQETQYF. DNA of the CDR3: TGCGCCAGCAGCTTGGCTGGCGGTCGCCAAGAGACCCAGTACTTC.

This chain connects TRBV6-6 to TRBJ1-6; D is uncertain. This CDR3 region has 12 residues. Germline CDR1 reads MNHNY; CDR2 reads SVGAGI (reference sequence). V dropped 4 bases and J dropped 10 bases, with 8 bases sitting between them. CDR3 loop: CASSLRYSPLHF. In DNA form, the CDR3 reads TGTGCCAGCAGTTTGAGGTACTCACCCCTCCACTTT.

This clone was seen a handful of times. The rearrangement joins TRBV5-8 to TRBJ1-2, with D tentatively TRBD1 (6 bases). Germline V lookup: CDR1 SGHTS, CDR2 YDEGEE. V lost 2 bases to trimming and J lost 6 bases, with 14 bases between them. This CDR3 has 14 residues. The CDR3 DNA follows: TGTGCCAGCAGCTTTACCAGGGGAGTTGATGGCTACACCTTC. Translating it yields CASSFTRGVDGYTF.

This clone was counted a few times. The chain recombines TRBV7-9 with TRBJ1-2, with D unclear. Between the trimmed V and J ends, which lost 2 bases and 8 bases, there was a span of 6 bases. The CDR3 consists of 11 residues. The germline V gene has CDR1 SEHNR and CDR2 FQNEAQ (reference sequence). The CDR3 region is CASSLTRGYTF. In DNA, the CDR3 is TGTGCCAGCAGCTTAACGAGAGGCTACACCTTC.

V usage is TRBV4-1 and J usage is TRBJ2-3; 11 bases map to TRBD2. V shed 0 bases and J 4 bases; nucleotides not matched to a gene: 3. CDR1 MGHRA and CDR2 YSYEKL come from the germline V gene. The CDR3 sequence is 16 residues long. The CDR3 region is CASSQETSGSADTQYF. Written as DNA, the CDR3 is TGCGCCAGCAGCCAAGAAACTAGCGGGAGTGCAGATACGCAGTATTTT.

The genes are TRBV5-4 and TRBJ2-7, with 9 positions matching TRBD2. In germline, CDR1 is SGHNT, CDR2 YYREEE (reference sequence). Trimming cost V 4 bases and J 5 bases; bases outside gene matches: 10. The CDR3 is 15 residues long. Here the CDR3 reads CASSAIAGAKNEQYF. CDR3 nucleotide sequence: TGTGCCAGCAGCGCTATAGCGGGAGCAAAGAACGAGCAGTACTTC.

The CDR3, as DNA: TGTGCCAGCAGCCCAATGACAGGGCAAGAGACCCAGTACTTC. It encodes CASSPMTGQETQYF. The chain uses TRBV11-2 and TRBJ2-5, with 7 bases identical to TRBD1. In germline, CDR1 is SGHAT, CDR2 FQNNGV. Losses at the gene ends were 5 bases for V and 2 bases for J; bases not matched to a gene: 5. This CDR3 is built from 14 residues.

The V and J genes are TRBV5-1 and TRBJ1-5; D gene unclear. The V end was cut by 4 bases, the J end by 2 bases, with 7 bases between. CDR3 length: 13 amino acids. Germline V CDR1 and CDR2: SGHRS, YFSETQ. CDR3 residues: CASSEGRNQPQHF. CDR3 sequence (DNA): TGCGCCAGCAGCGAGGGCCGCAATCAGCCCCAGCATTTT.

Notes on this clone: The sample contains more than one DNA sequence encoding this CDR3. The genes are TRBV6-1 and TRBJ2-7; D possibly corresponds to TRBD1 (6 bases). CDR1 and CDR2 from the germline V gene are MNHNS and SASEGT. The CDR3 extends over 14 amino acids. Trimming pared 6 bases from V and 1 base from J, leaving 13 bases between. The CDR3 DNA reads as TGTGCCAGCAGCGTCCGGACAGATTCCTACGAGCAGTACTTC. It specifies CASSVRTDSYEQYF.

The V call is TRBV7-9, the J call TRBJ2-3; 10 nucleotides match TRBD2. The CDR3 is 14 amino acids. Germline V lookup: CDR1 SEHNR, CDR2 FQNEAQ (reference sequence). Trimming at V came to 4 bases and at J to 5 bases, leaving 3 bases not matched to a gene. The CDR3 sequence is CASSSGLAIDTQYF. In nucleotides, the CDR3 is TGTGCCAGCAGCTCGGGACTAGCGATAGATACGCAGTATTTT.

This chain uses TRBV4-2 with TRBJ2-7; no reliable D call. CDR1 is LGHNA, CDR2 YNFKEQ, per germline. V shed 1 base and J shed 2 bases, with 12 bases lying between them. The CDR3 is 15 residues long. CDR3 DNA: TGTGCCAGCAGCCAAGCCCCCGCGGCCACCTACGAGCAGTACTTC. This gives the protein CASSQAPAATYEQYF.

V is TRBV6-1 and J is TRBJ2-2; 9 bases are a match to TRBD2. The CDR3 contains 16 residues. Germline V gives CDR1 MNHNS, CDR2 SASEGT. Germline trimming cut 2 bases from V and 6 bases from J; bases unmatched to any gene: 7. In DNA, the CDR3 is TGTGCCAGCAGTGAATTCAGCGGGAGGACGGCCGGGGAGCTGTTTTTT. Protein: CASSEFSGRTAGELFF.

This clone was counted between two and nine times. The chain couples TRBV30 to TRBJ1-1; 7 bases agree with TRBD1. Germline loops: CDR1 GTSNPN, CDR2 SVGIG (reference sequence). The V and J ends lost 4 bases and 9 bases, in that order; junction bases with no gene match: 8. The CDR3 is 12 residues long. Here the CDR3 reads CAWTEKDRKAFF. CDR3 nucleotides: TGTGCCTGGACCGAGAAGGACAGGAAAGCTTTCTTT.

This clone was seen a few times. V usage is TRBV6-6 and J usage is TRBJ1-2, with 7 positions matching TRBD1. This CDR3 comprises 13 residues. Germline trimming cut 2 bases from V and 7 bases from J; bases unmatched to any gene: 4. Germline assignment: CDR1 MNHNY and CDR2 SVGAGI (reference sequence). The CDR3 DNA reads TGTGCCAGCAGTTACGGGACAGAGCTTGGCTACACCTTC. Protein sequence: CASSYGTELGYTF.

CDR3 DNA: TGTGCCAGCAGCTTAGAAATGGCCGCTTTCTTT. Amino acid sequence: CASSLEMAAFF. The chain links TRBV7-9 to TRBJ1-1; D is uncertain. V was shortened by 1 base and J by 11 bases, with 8 bases between the two germline ends. The CDR3 contains 11 residues. Per germline, CDR1 SEHNR and CDR2 FQNEAQ (reference sequence).

This chain links TRBV5-6 with TRBJ2-5; weak D call: TRBD2 (5 bases). Germline V gives CDR1 SGHDT, CDR2 YYEEEE. The CDR3 length is 14 residues. The germline V and J ends were trimmed by 0 bases and 1 base, with 7 bases remaining between them. The CDR3 here is CASSLGGLQETQYF. The CDR3 DNA sequence: TGTGCCAGCAGCTTGGGCGGGCTCCAAGAGACCCAGTACTTC.

This clone was found many times. The V gene is TRBV9, the J gene TRBJ1-5; D not certain. The germline V gene encodes CDR1 SGDLS and CDR2 YYNGEE. Trimming removed 1 base at V and 6 bases at J, with 14 bases between. The CDR3 is made up of 15 amino acids. CDR3 region: CASSVSGLAGQPQHF. The DNA for the CDR3 is TGTGCCAGCAGCGTATCCGGACTCGCGGGTCAGCCCCAGCATTTT.

This clone came up once. This rearrangement joins TRBV7-2 to TRBJ2-7, with TRBD1 matching 9 bases. CDR1 is SGHTA, CDR2 FQGNSA, per germline. There are 14 residues in the CDR3. The V segment lost 5 bases and the J segment 6 bases; nucleotides outside the gene matches: 8. CDR3 coding DNA: TGTGCCAGCAGCCCATCCGGGACAGGGTCCGAGCAGTACTTC. This gives the protein CASSPSGTGSEQYF.

Only a few counts were recorded for this clone. V gene TRBV29-1 combines with J gene TRBJ1-1; D may be TRBD1 (6 bases). The length of the CDR3 is 15 residues. Germline values: CDR1 SQVTM, CDR2 ANQGSEA. Trimming left V 4 bases short and J 8 bases short, with 23 bases between. The CDR3 DNA is TGCAGCGTTGCACTACATCGACCAGGGGCACCGGAAGCTTTCTTT. Residues: CSVALHRPGAPEAFF. The full variable domain, its missing parts supplied by reference TRBV29-1 and TRBJ1-1, is SAVISQKPSRDICQRGTSLTIQCQVDSQVTMMFWYRQQPGQSLTLIATANQGSEATYESGFVIDKFPISRPNLTFSTLTVSNMSPEDSSIYLCSVALHRPGAPEAFFGQGTRLTVV.

This clone was seen only a few times. This sequence joins TRBV28 and TRBJ2-6; 8 bases align to TRBD2. This CDR3 comprises 16 residues. Germline lookup yields CDR1 MDHEN and CDR2 SYDVKM. V lost 7 bases and J lost 0; bases outside the gene matches: 5. CDR3: CASTGTRGSGANVLTF. The CDR3 region has the DNA TGTGCCAGCACCGGGACTAGGGGCTCTGGGGCCAACGTCCTGACTTTC.

This clone was found a few times. The rearrangement links TRBV6-5 to TRBJ2-2; D possibly corresponds to TRBD1 (6 bases). Per the germline V gene, CDR1 is MNHEY and CDR2 is SVGAGI. The CDR3 contains 12 residues. Trimming cost V 6 bases and J 6 bases, with 8 bases left between them. The CDR3, as DNA: TGTGCCAGCAGGGACAGAGCCGGGGAGCTGTTTTTT. Protein product: CASRDRAGELFF.

This clone was found a few times. This chain uses TRBV5-6 with TRBJ2-4; 9 bases match TRBD1. Germline V lookup: CDR1 SGHDT, CDR2 YYEEEE. The CDR3 length is 14 residues. V gave up 4 bases and J gave up 6 bases; unmatched junction bases: 5. Written as DNA, the CDR3 is TGTGCCAGCAGCGAGGGGACAGGGAGAAACATTCAGTACTTC. Encoded protein: CASSEGTGRNIQYF.

The CDR3: CASSISLQYNEQFF. The CDR3 coding sequence is TGTGCCAGTAGTATCTCATTGCAGTACAATGAGCAGTTCTTC. The V gene is TRBV19, the J gene TRBJ2-1; no firm D call. Germline CDR1 and CDR2: LNHDA and SQIVND (reference sequence). V was pared by 3 bases and J by 4 bases, with 10 bases between. CDR3 length: 14 residues.

The chain links TRBV30 to TRBJ2-1; 8 bases are shared with TRBD1. Trimming removed 6 bases from V and 2 bases from J; junction bases left unmatched: 9. Looked up from germline, CDR1 is GTSNPN and CDR2 is SVGIG (reference sequence). The CDR3 is 15 amino acids. The CDR3 nucleotides read TGTGCCTGTGGACCCCCGGACAGGGCCTACAATGAGCAGTTCTTC. Protein: CACGPPDRAYNEQFF. Based on the CDR3 plus reference TRBV30 and TRBJ2-1, the full variable domain is SQTIHQWPATLVQPVGSPLSLECTVEGTSNPNLYWYRQAAGRGLQLLFYSVGIGQISSEVPQNLSASRPQDRQFILSSKKLLLSDSGFYLCACGPPDRAYNEQFFGPGTRLTVL.

The chain joins TRBV7-2 to TRBJ1-1, with D possibly TRBD1 on 6 matching bases. Per germline, CDR1 SGHTA and CDR2 FQGNSA. Trimming pared 5 bases from V and 5 bases from J, leaving 9 bases between. The CDR3 sequence is 12 residues long. Here the CDR3 DNA reads TGTGCCAGCAGCCCCGGGACAACTGAAGCTTTCTTT. This gives the protein CASSPGTTEAFF.

This chain links TRBV10-3 with TRBJ2-7; 8 nucleotides line up with TRBD1. Germline CDR1 reads ENHRY; CDR2 reads SYGVKD. This CDR3 has 16 residues. V gave up 4 bases and J gave up 5 bases; unmatched junction bases: 13. The CDR3 region is CAISAYLGQGKDEQYF. As DNA, the CDR3 is TGTGCCATCAGTGCGTATTTAGGACAGGGTAAAGACGAGCAGTACTTC.

The chain links TRBV5-6 to TRBJ2-5; D possibly corresponds to TRBD1 (5 bases). The CDR3 is made up of 12 amino acids. CDR1 is SGHDT, CDR2 YYEEEE, per germline. Trimming cost V 8 bases and J 4 bases, with 12 bases left between them. The CDR3 protein is CASSLGRETQYF. DNA for the CDR3: TGTGCCAGTTCGCTGGGGCGAGAGACCCAGTACTTC.

This chain links TRBV2 with TRBJ1-5; 7 positions agree with TRBD1. Germline CDR1 SNHLY, CDR2 FYNNEI. The CDR3 has 14 amino acids. Germline trimming cut 6 bases from V and 5 bases from J; bases unmatched to any gene: 7. The CDR3 sequence is CASSLQGTYQPQHF. CDR3 bases: TGTGCCAGCAGCCTACAGGGGACCTATCAGCCCCAGCATTTT.

The chain joins TRBV7-2 to TRBJ2-3, with D perhaps matching TRBD2 (6 bases). CDR3 size: 13 residues. Germline CDR1 reads SGHTA; CDR2 reads FQGNSA. V shed 8 bases and J shed 1 base, with 10 bases lying between them. This CDR3 is CASRLGGTDTQYF. CDR3 in DNA: TGTGCCAGCCGACTAGGGGGCACAGATACGCAGTATTTT.

This clone has a handful of counts. The rearrangement joins TRBV7-2 to TRBJ2-5, with 9 bases fitting TRBD1. Germline loops: CDR1 SGHTA, CDR2 FQGNSA. The CDR3 sequence is 13 residues long. The ends lost 5 bases at V and 4 bases at J; junction bases unmatched: 2. CDR3 nucleotide sequence: TGTGCCAGCAGCCCGACAGGGGGAGAGACCCAGTACTTC. It encodes CASSPTGGETQYF.

V is TRBV4-3 and J is TRBJ2-5; D is perhaps TRBD2 (6 bases). Germline loops: CDR1 LGHNA, CDR2 YSLEER. V lost 1 base and J 4 bases, leaving 13 bases between the germline ends. The length of the CDR3 is 15 residues. The CDR3 sequence is CASSQGSSEGETQYF. Here the CDR3 DNA reads TGCGCCAGCAGCCAAGGCTCTAGCGAGGGAGAGACCCAGTACTTC.